This is a list of T cell receptor beta chains from one sample in a study of cytomegalovirus exposure and HLA in healthy donors. Using immunoSEQ multiplex PCR, the repertoire was profiled, and TCRdb retains in-frame clones only, with some absent. In the table there are about 160,000 clones, 70% of which are singletons. Source material: PBMCs. The source is a man aged 18-30 years in good health and CMV-seropositive. Each CDR3 is given with its conserved first and last residue. D genes are given only for firm matches. Clone size is stated in some rows and not others, as once, few, many or a class when expanded.

J | size | V | D | DNA | CDR3
TRBJ1-5 | - | TRBV2 | TRBD1 | TGTGCCAGCAGGGACAGGGTCTTTCAGCCCCAGCATTTT | CASRDRVFQPQHF
TRBJ1-5 | - | TRBV30 | TRBD1 | TGTGCCTGGAGCCCGGCCGGGACAGACAATCAGCCCCAGCATTTT | CAWSPAGTDNQPQHF
TRBJ1-2 | - | TRBV7-9 | - | TGTGCCAGCAGCCCCTCCGGGAGTCCTAACTATGGCTACACCTTC | CASSPSGSPNYGYTF
TRBJ1-6 | - | TRBV30 | TRBD1 | TGTGCCTGGAGTGTAACAACCCCGGGACAGTCCCCGCTCCACTTT | CAWSVTTPGQSPLHF
TRBJ1-1 | many | TRBV11-2 | - | TGTGCCAGCAGCCAGTTCGGGGCTGAAGCTTTCTTT | CASSQFGAEAFF
TRBJ2-4 | - | TRBV7-6 | TRBD1 | TGTGCCAGCAGCTTAGTAGGGCAGGGGGAGGCCAAAAACATTCAGTACTTC | CASSLVGQGEAKNIQYF
TRBJ1-5 | - | TRBV25-1 | - | TGTGCCAGCAGGGAATCAGGGGATGCCCAGCCCCAGCATTTT | CASRESGDAQPQHF
TRBJ2-1 | - | TRBV7-9 | TRBD2 | TGTGCCAGCAGCCCTACTAGCGGGGCATACAATGAGCAGTTCTTC | CASSPTSGAYNEQFF
TRBJ1-4 | - | TRBV27 | - | TGTGCCAGCAGTTCTCAGAGGTCCAGGGGCCGGGGAACTAATGAAAAACTGTTTTTT | CASSSQRSRGRGTNEKLFF
TRBJ2-5 | - | TRBV7-8 | - | TGTGCCAGCAGCTCGGGGATTCCAGAGACCCAGTACTTC | CASSSGIPETQYF
TRBJ2-1 | - | TRBV9 | - | TGTGCCAGCAGCCCGAGGGGGGGACCGGGCAATGAGCAGTTCTTC | CASSPRGGPGNEQFF
TRBJ1-5 | - | TRBV19 | - | TGTGCCAGTAGGTTACCGTCAGGCAATCAGCCCCAGCATTTT | CASRLPSGNQPQHF
TRBJ1-1 | - | TRBV14 | - | TGTGCCAGCAGCCAAGGTCTCCCGGGAGGGGGGACTGAAGCTTTCTTT | CASSQGLPGGGTEAFF
TRBJ2-5 | - | TRBV5-6 | TRBD2 | TGTGCCAGCAGTCCGGGACTAGCGACGAGGGAGACCCAGTACTTC | CASSPGLATRETQYF
TRBJ1-6 | - | TRBV18 | TRBD1 | TGTGCCAGCTCACCACGACAGGGGCCAAATTCACCCCTCCACTTT | CASSPRQGPNSPLHF
TRBJ1-1 | - | TRBV30 | TRBD1 | TGTGCCTGGAGACAGGGGGCCACTGAAGCTTTCTTT | CAWRQGATEAFF
TRBJ1-1 | - | TRBV2 | TRBD1 | TGTGCCAGCAGTGATCGGACAGGGAACACTGAAGCTTTCTTT | CASSDRTGNTEAFF
TRBJ2-5 | - | TRBV7-2 | TRBD1 | TGTGCCAGCAGCTCGACAGGGGTCCAAGAGACCCAGTACTTC | CASSSTGVQETQYF
TRBJ1-2 | once | TRBV18 | - | TGTGCCAGCTCAAGCTCGGCGCGGGAGAACTATGGCTACACCTTC | CASSSSARENYGYTF
TRBJ2-3 | - | TRBV6-5 | - | TGTGCCAGCAGTCCCCCAAGATTTAGAGATACGCAGTATTTT | CASSPPRFRDTQYF
TRBJ1-2 | few | TRBV5-1 | TRBD1 | TGCGCCAGCAGCACGCGGACAGGTGATGGCTACACCTTC | CASSTRTGDGYTF
TRBJ2-1 | - | TRBV15 | TRBD2 | TGTGCCACCAGCCCCCGGGTGGGAGGGCTCCAAGGTACTGCCTACAATGAGCAGTTCTTC | CATSPRVGGLQGTAYNEQFF